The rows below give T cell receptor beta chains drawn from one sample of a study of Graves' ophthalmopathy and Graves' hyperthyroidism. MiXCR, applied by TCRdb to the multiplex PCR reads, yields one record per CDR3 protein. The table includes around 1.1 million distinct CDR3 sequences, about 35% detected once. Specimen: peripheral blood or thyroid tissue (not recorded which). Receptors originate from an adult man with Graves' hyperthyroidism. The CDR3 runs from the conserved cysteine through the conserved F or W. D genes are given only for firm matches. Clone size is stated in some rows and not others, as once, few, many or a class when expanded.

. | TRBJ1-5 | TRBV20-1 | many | CSARVKGKHQPQHF | TGCAGTGCTAGAGTTAAGGGCAAGCATCAGCCCCAGCATTTT
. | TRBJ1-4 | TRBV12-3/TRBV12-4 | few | CASSLEGRELFF | TGTGCCAGCAGTTTAGAGGGTAGAGAACTGTTTTTT
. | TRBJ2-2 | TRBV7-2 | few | CASSVRIGELFF | TGTGCCAGCAGCGTCAGAATCGGGGAGCTGTTTTTT
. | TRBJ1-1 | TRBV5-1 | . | CASSGGLHEAFF | TGCGCCAGCAGCGGCGGGCTGCATGAAGCTTTCTTT
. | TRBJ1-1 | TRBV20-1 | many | CSVESGQTNTEAFF | TGCAGTGTCGAGAGCGGACAGACGAACACTGAAGCTTTCTTT
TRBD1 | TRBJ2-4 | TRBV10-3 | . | CAITQGGGGNIQYF | TGTGCCATCACACAGGGGGGCGGCGGAAACATTCAGTACTTC
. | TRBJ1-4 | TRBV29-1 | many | CSVAAGPRNEKLFF | TGCAGCGTTGCAGCCGGGCCGCGAAATGAAAAACTGTTTTTT
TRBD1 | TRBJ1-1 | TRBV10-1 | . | CASSEGQGETKAFF | TGCGCCAGCAGTGAAGGACAGGGTGAGACGAAAGCTTTCTTT
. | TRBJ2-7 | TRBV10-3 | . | CAISSPSASSYEQYF | TGTGCCATCAGTTCTCCTAGCGCATCCTCCTACGAGCAGTACTTC
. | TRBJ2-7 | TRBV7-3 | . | CASSLQGLGEQYF | TGTGCCAGCAGCTTGCAGGGCTTGGGCGAGCAGTACTTC
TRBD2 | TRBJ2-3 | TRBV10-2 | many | CASSSSGGGPDTQYF | TGCGCCAGCAGTTCGAGCGGGGGGGGCCCTGATACGCAGTATTTT
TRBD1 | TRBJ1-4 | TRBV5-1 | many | CASSRDRGGELGEKLFF | TGCGCCAGCAGCCGAGACAGGGGAGGCGAATTGGGTGAAAAACTGTTTTTT
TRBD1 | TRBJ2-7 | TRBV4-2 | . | CASSDPGGRAGEQYF | TGTGCCAGCAGCGACCCAGGGGGCAGGGCGGGGGAGCAGTACTTC
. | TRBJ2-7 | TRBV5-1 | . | CASSLVAGELFYEQYF | TGCGCCAGCAGCTTGGTTGCGGGCGAATTGTTCTACGAGCAGTACTTC
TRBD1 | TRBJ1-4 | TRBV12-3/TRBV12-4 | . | CASTQGGRSNEKLFF | TGTGCCAGCACCCAAGGGGGCAGGTCTAATGAAAAACTGTTTTTT
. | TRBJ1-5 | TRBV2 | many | CASSVQVSGQPQHF | TGTGCCAGCAGTGTACAGGTCTCAGGTCAGCCCCAGCATTTT
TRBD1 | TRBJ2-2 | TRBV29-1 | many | CRSGTGMILRELFF | TGCAGGTCTGGGACAGGGATGATTCTACGGGAGCTGTTTTTT
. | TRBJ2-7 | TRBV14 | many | CASSQDVGSYEQYF | TGTGCCAGCAGCCAAGATGTGGGCTCCTACGAGCAGTACTTC
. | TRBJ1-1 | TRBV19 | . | CASSENSFYTEVFF | TGTGCCAGCAGTGAGAACAGCTTCTACACTGAAGTTTTCTTT
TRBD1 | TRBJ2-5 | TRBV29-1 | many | CSVRDRAGETQYF | TGCAGCGTCAGGGACAGGGCTGGTGAGACCCAGTACTTC
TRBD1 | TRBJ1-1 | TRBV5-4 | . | CASSARHSTGGNTEAFF | TGTGCCAGCAGTGCTCGCCATTCGACAGGGGGAAACACTGAAGCTTTCTTT
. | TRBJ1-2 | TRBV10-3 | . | CAISDRADGGYTF | TGTGCCATCAGTGACAGGGCAGATGGGGGCTACACCTTC
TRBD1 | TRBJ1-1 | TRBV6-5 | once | CASSRARTGEFSPSRVNTEAFF | TGTGCCAGCAGCCGAGCCCGGACAGGGGAGTTTTCGCCCTCGCGGGTGAACACTGAAGCTTTCTTT